This TCR beta chain derives from a study of OX40 agonist ivuxolimab in advanced cancers. Regarding the complete study: Ivuxolimab, which targeted the costimulatory receptor OX40 (CD134), was an agonistic, fully human IgG2 monoclonal antibody. Intravenous ivuxolimab was administered to patients every 2 weeks at six dose levels: 0.01, 0.1, 0.3, 1.5, 3 and 10 mg/kg. Of the approximately 54 dose-escalation patients, hepatocellular carcinoma was present in about 20, melanoma in some 15, renal cell carcinoma in 9 and head and neck cancer in 9. In the dose-escalation cohort, 82.7% of patients were male, and the mean age was approximately 60 years, with a range of 23 to 79. Prior anti-PD-1, anti-PD-L1 or anti-CTLA-4 therapy was permitted, and checkpoint inhibitors had been received by roughly 42% of dose-escalation patients. Partial responses occurred in three dose-escalation patients: two with cutaneous melanoma and one with hepatocellular carcinoma. The purpose of peripheral TCRbeta sequencing was to test whether ivuxolimab changed TCR sequence diversity and led to clonal T-cell expansion. The paper describes the monotherapy dose-escalation part (N = 52 patients) of the phase I trial of ivuxolimab.

From the cysteine up to the phenylalanine, the CDR3 has a length of 12 residues. Kept here is only the CDR3 DNA, which spans 36 bases and is read in frame from base 1. From the germline V gene (reference sequence), CDR1 is SGHKS and CDR2 is YYEKEE. V is clipped by 2 bases and J by 6 bases, and the sequence between their germline boundaries is 8 bases long. The trial excluded patients who had a history of autoimmune disease or who were on systemic immunosuppression. In every dose cohort, peripheral blood was drawn for TCR sequencing at baseline, cycle 4 day 1, and cycle 7 day 1. Samples were obtained from an open-label, multicenter, first-in-human phase I dose-escalation trial of ivuxolimab. Adults with locally advanced or metastatic head and neck squamous cell, hepatocellular, melanoma or renal cell carcinoma were enrolled in the trial. CD4+ and CD8+ T cells were sorted separately from peripheral blood before TCR sequencing.

Broader findings and caveats from the paper: At doses from 0.1 to 3.0 mg/kg, clonal expansion was seen in both CD4+ and CD8+ blood T cells between baseline and week 6. Antigen specificity was not determined for the clonally expanded peripheral T cells. After ivuxolimab, CD8+ T cells had more expanded clones than CD4+ T cells on average. In the 0.1-3.0 mg/kg groups, partial responders had among the lowest normalized peripheral clonal expansion, particularly in CD8+ T cells. Low levels of normalized T-cell clonal expansion were also seen in some patients who did not respond.

Of note for this clone: Which antigen it targets is not known. No much larger clone is present one base from it, and per-base qualities are unavailable.

For sequencing of the TCRbeta CDR3 region, genomic DNA was extracted from the sorted cells. The immunoSEQ Assay was used to sequence the TCRbeta CDR3 regions. Drawn from immuneACCESS, this table holds only the in-frame rearrangements with V and J called that TCRdb kept. Clones are partly lost; checked studies trace under half to an unresolved V gene and leave the rest unexplained. Recorded for this sample are some 39,000 clones; about 88% of them occurred a single time. Roughly 4% of the sample is in the top ten clones. Material: CD4+ or CD8+ T cells sorted from blood, obtained in a trial of the OX40 agonist ivuxolimab. The clonotype comes from an adult with an advanced solid tumor such as melanoma, head and neck, liver or kidney cancer. Recombination joined TRBV5-5 with TRBJ2-5, with no reliable assignment of the D segment. In nucleotide form, the sequence is TGTGCCAGCAGCTTATGGGGAAAGACCCAGTACTTC. This yields the protein CASSLWGKTQYF.